A single sample is the source of the 29 T cell receptor beta chains below, sequenced in a study of T cell responses to AZD1222 COVID-19 vaccine (dated by TCRdb to about 2021). Read against the paper, the sample's time point label means: about 28 days (+/-7) after the second vaccine dose. Library construction relied on the immunoSEQ multiplex PCR assay. TCRdb took over this immuneACCESS table, retaining in-frame rearrangements with V and J assigned. Such tables are incomplete; in checked studies, under half of the missing clones stem from an unresolved V gene, and the remainder is unexplained. The sample table holds approximately 110,000 clones, of which 70% to 90% were seen once. The ten largest clones add up to roughly 2.5% of the sample. The input for sequencing was peripheral blood, taken 28 days after the second AZD1222 dose. The receptors derive from an adult who received the AZD1222 COVID-19 vaccine.

The gene calls are TRBV13 and TRBJ1-1; D unclear. The V end lost 5 bases, the J end lost 0 bases, and 10 bases lay between the germline ends. The CDR3 is made up of 14 amino acids. Germline assignment: CDR1 PRHDT and CDR2 FYEKMQ (reference sequence). The CDR3 DNA reads TGTGCCAGCAGCACTCAAGGCATGAACACTGAAGCTTTCTTT. This codes for CASSTQGMNTEAFF.

V is TRBV28 and J is TRBJ1-4; no clear D gene. CDR1 is MDHEN and CDR2 is SYDVKM in the germline V gene. V was trimmed by 2 bases and J by 0 bases, leaving 7 bases between them. The CDR3 runs 15 residues. The CDR3 region is CASSLRSATNEKLFF. The CDR3 DNA is TGTGCCAGCAGTTTACGGTCTGCAACTAATGAAAAACTGTTTTTT.

The chain uses TRBV28 and TRBJ1-2, with TRBD1 matching 7 bases. Germline lookup yields CDR1 MDHEN and CDR2 SYDVKM. V was clipped by 7 bases and J by 5 bases; unmatched bases: 10. The CDR3 is 14 amino acids. The CDR3 DNA follows: TGTGCCAGCATTGTAGGGACAGCCTCTTATGGCTACACCTTC. This encodes CASIVGTASYGYTF.

J is TRBJ1-4 and V is TRBV5-1; D perhaps matches TRBD1 (5 bases). Trimming took 0 bases from V and 2 from J, leaving 14 bases between them. The CDR3 covers 17 residues. Germline assignment: CDR1 SGHRS and CDR2 YFSETQ. This CDR3 reads CASSLGPRGATNEKLFF. In nucleotides, the CDR3 is TGCGCCAGCAGCTTGGGGCCCCGAGGGGCCACTAATGAAAAACTGTTTTTT. Drawing the rest from reference TRBV5-1 and TRBJ1-4, the complete variable domain is KAGVTQTPRYLIKTRGQQVTLSCSPISGHRSVSWYQQTPGQGLQFLFEYFSETQRNKGNFPGRFSGRQFSNSRSEMNVSTLELGDSALYLCASSLGPRGATNEKLFFGSGTQLSVL.

The gene calls are TRBV10-3 and TRBJ1-4; the D gene is possibly TRBD1 (5 bases). The ends were cut back, 8 bases at V and 8 bases at J, with 18 bases in the middle. CDR3 length: 14 amino acids. The germline CDR1 and CDR2 sequences are ENHRY and SYGVKD. The CDR3 loop reads CAIGSLPGREKLFF. In nucleotides, the CDR3 is TGTGCCATCGGTAGCCTTCCAGGGAGGGAAAAACTGTTTTTT.

V usage is TRBV7-8 and J usage is TRBJ2-1; TRBD2 aligns across 8 bases. The ends lost 5 bases at V and 4 bases at J; junction bases unmatched: 19. The CDR3 extends over 19 amino acids. Germline assignment: CDR1 SGHVS and CDR2 FQNEAQ. DNA of the CDR3: TGTGCCAGCAGCCTACCCCACCGGGCGGGAGGACGTATTTACAATGAGCAGTTCTTC. It specifies CASSLPHRAGGRIYNEQFF. The full variable domain, with the rest looked up from reference TRBV7-8 and TRBJ2-1, is GAGVSQSPRYKVAKRGQDVALRCDPISGHVSLFWYQQALGQGPEFLTYFQNEAQLDKSGLPSDRFFAERPEGSVSTLKIQRTQQEDSAVYLCASSLPHRAGGRIYNEQFFGPGTRLTVL.

The chain combines TRBV7-2 with TRBJ2-7; no clear D gene. This CDR3 has 11 residues. Germline assignment: CDR1 SGHTA and CDR2 FQGNSA. V lost 6 bases to trimming and J lost 5 bases, with 8 bases between them. CDR3 in DNA: TGTGCCAGCAGTTATATCAACGAGCAGTACTTC. Residues: CASSYINEQYF.

The genes are TRBV3-1 (or the pseudogene TRBV3-2) and TRBJ1-6; D perhaps matches TRBD1 (6 bases). CDR1 and CDR2 (germline): LGHDT, YNNKEL (reference sequence). V lost 1 base to trimming and J lost 8 bases, with 12 bases between them. The CDR3 spans 15 residues. CDR3 DNA sequence: TGTGCCAGCAGCCAAGTTGGGGGGCGGGATTCACCCCTCCACTTT. This sequence encodes CASSQVGGRDSPLHF.

This rearrangement joins TRBV2 to TRBJ2-3; 9 nucleotides match TRBD2. CDR3 size: 17 residues. Germline CDR1 reads SNHLY; CDR2 reads FYNNEI. V lost 2 bases to trimming and J lost 3 bases; unmatched junction nucleotides: 9. CDR3 DNA: TGTGCCAGCAGTGAAACAGTTAGCGGGAGCGGAACAGATACGCAGTATTTT. Its translation is CASSETVSGSGTDTQYF.

The chain links TRBV9 to TRBJ2-5; 12 bases are a match to TRBD2. The CDR3 runs to 16 residues. Looked up from germline, CDR1 is SGDLS and CDR2 is YYNGEE. V lost 6 bases, J lost 3 bases, and 9 bases stayed unmatched. CDR3 amino acids: CASNQTSGRGEETQYF. For the CDR3, the DNA is TGTGCCAGCAACCAGACTAGCGGGAGAGGGGAAGAGACCCAGTACTTC. The full variable domain, in which reference TRBV9 and TRBJ2-5 provide the parts outside the CDR3, is DSGVTQTPKHLITATGQRVTLRCSPRSGDLSVYWYQQSLDQGLQFLIQYYNGEERAKGNILERFSAQQFPDLHSELNLSSLELGDSALYFCASNQTSGRGEETQYFGPGTRLLVL.

This chain uses TRBV9 with TRBJ2-7; perhaps D is TRBD1 or TRBD2 (5 bases each). The CDR3 runs to 15 residues. V lost 0 bases and J 2 bases, leaving 12 bases between the germline ends. Germline V lookup: CDR1 SGDLS, CDR2 YYNGEE. The CDR3 nucleotides read TGTGCCAGCAGCGTAGGGGCCTTGGGGGCCTACGAGCAGTACTTC. Translating gives CASSVGALGAYEQYF.

The CDR3, as DNA: TGTGCCAGCCGTTCTGGCGCGGCAGGAAATGAAAAACTGTTTTTT. Translation gives CASRSGAAGNEKLFF. V usage is TRBV9 and J usage is TRBJ1-4; D not resolved. CDR1 is SGDLS, CDR2 YYNGEE, per germline. CDR3 length: 15 residues. Trimming cost V 7 bases and J 5 bases, with 18 bases left between them.

The V and J genes are TRBV7-2 and TRBJ1-5; possibly TRBD1 for D (6 bases). The germline gives CDR1 SGHTA, CDR2 FQGNSA. The CDR3 spans 12 residues. V dropped 9 bases and J dropped 4 bases, with 10 bases sitting between them. The CDR3 DNA reads as TGTGCCAGTGGGGGGCCTAATCAGCCCCAGCATTTT. Protein sequence: CASGGPNQPQHF.

The rearrangement uses TRBV7-9 and TRBJ2-7; TRBD1 aligns across 11 bases. After removal of 1 base from V and 2 bases from J, the junction contained 4 bases not matched to a gene. The CDR3 contains 16 residues. Germline CDR1 reads SEHNR; CDR2 reads FQNEAQ (reference sequence). The CDR3 sequence: CASSLDSGQGAYEQYF. CDR3 bases: TGTGCCAGCAGCTTAGACTCGGGACAGGGGGCCTACGAGCAGTACTTC. The complete variable domain, with remaining parts taken from reference TRBV7-9 and TRBJ2-7, reads DTGVSQNPRHKITKRGQNVTFRCDPISEHNRLYWYRQTLGQGPEFLTYFQNEAQLEKSRLLSDRFSAERPKGSFSTLEIQRTEQGDSAMYLCASSLDSGQGAYEQYFGPGTRLTVT.

The J gene is TRBJ2-7, the V gene TRBV7-2, with a weak D call TRBD2 (5 bases). The V end lost 4 bases, the J end lost 5 bases, and 12 bases lay between the germline ends. Germline lookup yields CDR1 SGHTA and CDR2 FQGNSA. The CDR3 sequence is 13 residues long. CDR3 bases: TGTGCCAGCAGCTCTAGACTAAACCACGAGCAGTACTTC. Translation: CASSSRLNHEQYF.

V gene TRBV5-1 combines with J gene TRBJ1-1; tentatively, D is TRBD1 (5 bases). Germline V gene lookup returns CDR1 SGHRS and CDR2 YFSETQ. Trimming left V 3 bases short and J 1 base short, with 10 bases between. The CDR3 runs 14 residues. The CDR3 DNA follows: TGCGCCAGCAGCTACTCGGACAAGAACACTGAAGCTTTCTTT. As protein: CASSYSDKNTEAFF.

The gene calls are TRBV27 and TRBJ1-2, with D hard to call. The CDR3 loop spans 13 amino acids. Germline V gene data show CDR1 as MNHEY and CDR2 as SMNVEV (reference sequence). The V end was cut by 3 bases, the J end by 2 bases, with 7 bases between. In nucleotides, the CDR3 is TGTGCCAGCAGTTTGGGCCAGAACTATGGCTACACCTTC. It is translated as CASSLGQNYGYTF.

This clone was observed once. The chain links TRBV9 to TRBJ1-1; D call uncertain. Germline CDR1 is SGDLS and CDR2 is YYNGEE. The CDR3 length is 15 residues. Between the trimmed V and J ends, which lost 0 bases and 0 bases, there was a span of 9 bases. This chain's CDR3 is CASSVGSGVNTEAFF. Written as DNA, the CDR3 is TGTGCCAGCAGCGTAGGGTCCGGGGTGAACACTGAAGCTTTCTTT. Supplemented by reference TRBV9 and TRBJ1-1, the full variable domain reads DSGVTQTPKHLITATGQRVTLRCSPRSGDLSVYWYQQSLDQGLQFLIQYYNGEERAKGNILERFSAQQFPDLHSELNLSSLELGDSALYFCASSVGSGVNTEAFFGQGTRLTVV.

The genes are TRBV19 and TRBJ1-5; 7 nucleotides align to TRBD1. The germline gives CDR1 LNHDA, CDR2 SQIVND (reference sequence). V shed 9 bases, J shed 3 bases, and the junction held 14 bases outside the gene matches. CDR3 length equals 16 residues. The CDR3 nucleotides are TGTGCCAGCAAGAGAATGGGACAGAACCCCAATCAGCCCCAGCATTTT. It codes for CASKRMGQNPNQPQHF.

The gene calls are TRBV9 and TRBJ2-3; 11 bases align to TRBD1. V lost 0 bases to trimming and J lost 2 bases; unmatched junction nucleotides: 14. CDR3 size: 20 residues. CDR1 and CDR2 from the germline V gene are SGDLS and YYNGEE. CDR3 DNA sequence: TGTGCCAGCAGCGTAGTAAAATTTAGGGGGACAGGGGGTTCCACAGATACGCAGTATTTT. This sequence encodes CASSVVKFRGTGGSTDTQYF. Combining the CDR3 with reference TRBV9 and TRBJ2-3 gives the whole variable domain DSGVTQTPKHLITATGQRVTLRCSPRSGDLSVYWYQQSLDQGLQFLIQYYNGEERAKGNILERFSAQQFPDLHSELNLSSLELGDSALYFCASSVVKFRGTGGSTDTQYFGPGTRLTVL.

The chain employs TRBV28 and TRBJ2-3, with 7 bases lining up with TRBD1. Losses at the gene ends were 8 bases for V and 3 bases for J; bases not matched to a gene: 8. Per germline, CDR1 MDHEN and CDR2 SYDVKM. The CDR3 length is 14 residues. CDR3 region: CASGTAPTTDTQYF. The CDR3 DNA reads as TGTGCCAGCGGGACAGCCCCAACAACAGATACGCAGTATTTT.

The rearrangement joins TRBV5-1 to TRBJ2-3; TRBD2 aligns across 10 bases. The CDR3 extends over 15 amino acids. The junction had 5 bases not matched to a gene; V was cut back by 4 bases and J by 3 bases. Germline V gives CDR1 SGHRS, CDR2 YFSETQ. CDR3 protein: CASSGSGRATDTQYF. CDR3 DNA: TGCGCCAGCAGCGGGAGCGGGAGGGCTACAGATACGCAGTATTTT.

The chain employs TRBV5-1 and TRBJ2-1; 7 positions agree with TRBD2. CDR3 size: 15 residues. Per the germline V gene, CDR1 is SGHRS and CDR2 is YFSETQ. The junction had 4 bases not matched to a gene; V was cut back by 0 bases and J by 4 bases. The CDR3 DNA follows: TGCGCCAGCAGCTTGGGGGGAGCGGGGTACAATGAGCAGTTCTTC. Its translation: CASSLGGAGYNEQFF.

The genes are TRBV9 and TRBJ2-2, with TRBD2 identical over 8 bases. J was trimmed by 4 bases and V by 0 bases; bases with no gene match: 5. The CDR3 runs 16 residues. Germline CDR1 is SGDLS and CDR2 is YYNGEE. The CDR3 spells CASSVVLLAATGELFF. CDR3 sequence (DNA): TGTGCCAGCAGCGTAGTTTTACTAGCGGCCACCGGGGAGCTGTTTTTT.

The J gene is TRBJ2-3, the V gene TRBV30; 10 bases match TRBD2. This CDR3 is built from 15 residues. CDR1 is GTSNPN, CDR2 SVGIG, per germline (reference sequence). The J segment lost 6 bases and the V segment lost 1 base, leaving 7 bases of the junction unmatched. In DNA form, the CDR3 reads TGTGCCTGGAGTGCACCTAGCGGGGGCAGGGATACGCAGTATTTT. Residues: CAWSAPSGGRDTQYF.

CDR3 residues: CSVRTPDDYGYTF. CDR3 DNA sequence: TGCAGCGTCCGGACACCCGATGACTATGGCTACACCTTC. The gene calls are TRBV29-1 and TRBJ1-2; maybe TRBD1 (5 bases). The germline V gene has CDR1 SQVTM and CDR2 ANQGSEA. This CDR3 contains 13 residues. Deletions cut 6 bases from V and 3 bases from J, with 14 bases between.

V is TRBV5-4 and J is TRBJ1-4; D not resolved. The V gene lost 0 bases and the J gene lost 3 bases, with 6 bases spanning the gap. Germline CDR1 and CDR2: SGHNT and YYREEE (reference sequence). The CDR3 runs to 14 residues. CDR3 nucleotides: TGTGCCAGCAGCTTGGACGGTCCTAATGAAAAACTGTTTTTT. This sequence encodes CASSLDGPNEKLFF.

The V gene is TRBV9, the J gene TRBJ2-7; 9 nucleotides line up with TRBD1. V trimming: 3 bases; J trimming: 5 bases; junction bases outside the gene matches: 9. The CDR3 is 15 residues long. CDR1 and CDR2 from the germline V gene are SGDLS and YYNGEE. CDR3 DNA sequence: TGTGCCAGCAGCGCCCGGGACAGGGAATCACACGAGCAGTACTTC. It is translated as CASSARDRESHEQYF. The full variable domain, in which reference TRBV9 and TRBJ2-7 provide the parts outside the CDR3, is DSGVTQTPKHLITATGQRVTLRCSPRSGDLSVYWYQQSLDQGLQFLIQYYNGEERAKGNILERFSAQQFPDLHSELNLSSLELGDSALYFCASSARDRESHEQYFGPGTRLTVT.

This clone was seen a single time. The rearrangement links TRBV6-4 to TRBJ2-1, with D unclear. Germline CDR1 is MRHNA and CDR2 is SNTAGT. With 0 bases removed from V and 6 bases from J, the gap between germline ends came to 15 bases. CDR3 size: 16 residues. CDR3 coding DNA: TGTGCCAGCAGTGACTCGATAGGGCTCCCTAGCAATGAGCAGTTCTTC. Its translation is CASSDSIGLPSNEQFF.